Below, 24 T cell receptor beta chains from the same sample are listed, as sequenced in a study of molecular identifiers for immune sequencing clone quantification. TCRdb processed the PCR reads anew with MiXCR; each CDR3 protein has one entry. This sample carries 85,000 to 100,000 distinct CDR3 sequences, approximately 25% of them seen once, and the ten largest clones take approximately 0.94%. The sequencing input was naive CD8+ T cells from blood, with Jurkat cell RNA spiked in. Regarding subset: FACS-sorted CD8+CD4-CCR7+CD45RA+ naive T cells. The receptors come from a human donor in good health. Some libraries in this study had Jurkat cell RNA spiked in.

This clonotype came up a few times. The rearrangement uses TRBV27 and TRBJ2-7, with D uncertain. CDR3 size: 14 residues. Germline CDR1 and CDR2: MNHEY and SMNVEV (reference sequence). V lost 5 bases and J 0 bases, leaving 11 bases between the germline ends. The CDR3 loop reads CASSSLSSSYEQYF. CDR3 in DNA: TGTGCCAGCAGTAGTCTCTCCAGCTCCTACGAGCAGTACTTC.

The table lists this clonotype with many counts. CDR3 sequence reads: CASYTGGAQYF. The CDR3 nucleotides are TGTGCCAGCTATACGGGGGGTGCCCAGTACTTC. The chain has TRBV6-5 and TRBJ2-5, with 7 bases aligning to TRBD2. The germline CDR1 and CDR2 sequences are MNHEY and SVGAGI. V shed 8 bases, J shed 9 bases, and the junction held 6 bases outside the gene matches. CDR3 size: 11 residues.

This clonotype was observed many times. The chain couples TRBV7-9 to TRBJ2-6; D is uncertain. V was trimmed by 4 bases and J by 0 bases, leaving 7 bases between them. Germline V gene lookup returns CDR1 SEHNR and CDR2 FQNEAQ (reference sequence). The CDR3 contains 15 residues. CDR3: CASSYVGSGANVLTF. The DNA of the CDR3 is TGTGCCAGCAGCTACGTGGGCTCTGGGGCCAACGTCCTGACTTTC.

This clonotype was recorded at least ten times. The chain recombines TRBV6-5 with TRBJ2-7, with D perhaps matching TRBD1 or TRBD2 (5 bases each). Trimming took off 2 bases at V and 5 bases at J, with 10 bases between the two ends. The CDR3 runs to 13 residues. Germline V gene sequence: CDR1 MNHEY, CDR2 SVGAGI. The chain's CDR3 is CASSYGGDDEQYF. Written as DNA, the CDR3 is TGTGCCAGCAGTTACGGGGGAGACGACGAGCAGTACTTC.

The rearrangement uses TRBV7-9 and TRBJ1-2, with 8 positions matching TRBD1. Germline V gene sequence: CDR1 SEHNR, CDR2 FQNEAQ (reference sequence). CDR3 length: 14 residues. Trimming at V came to 9 bases and at J to 1 base, leaving 7 bases not matched to a gene. DNA for the CDR3: TGTGCCAGTGACAGGGGAGGCAATAACTATGGCTACACCTTC. This sequence encodes CASDRGGNNYGYTF.

Ten or more counts support this clonotype. This chain joins TRBV7-8 and TRBJ2-3, with no clear D. V was pared by 5 bases and J by 6 bases, with 15 bases between. In germline, CDR1 is SGHVS, CDR2 FQNEAQ. The CDR3 length is 14 residues. CDR3 nucleotide sequence: TGTGCCAGCAGCGTAAGAACGCCGGGCGATACGCAGTATTTT. Encoded protein: CASSVRTPGDTQYF. The whole variable domain, remainder taken from reference TRBV7-8 and TRBJ2-3, is GAGVSQSPRYKVAKRGQDVALRCDPISGHVSLFWYQQALGQGPEFLTYFQNEAQLDKSGLPSDRFFAERPEGSVSTLKIQRTQQEDSAVYLCASSVRTPGDTQYFGPGTRLTVL.

This clonotype was counted ten times or more. V is TRBV6-6 and J is TRBJ2-7, with 9 nucleotides matching TRBD1. Germline V CDR1 and CDR2: MNHNY, SVGAGI (reference sequence). The V segment lost 0 bases and the J segment 5 bases; nucleotides outside the gene matches: 5. The CDR3 extends over 15 amino acids. CDR3 in amino acids: CASSYSHRGHDEQYF. CDR3 DNA: TGTGCCAGCAGTTACTCCCACAGGGGGCATGACGAGCAGTACTTC.

This rearrangement joins TRBV5-3 to TRBJ1-3, with TRBD1 identical over 7 bases. TRBV5-3 is an ORF for which the function is uncertain. This CDR3 is 16 amino acids long. Here the CDR3 DNA reads TGTGCTAGCACCCACAACAGGGGCGGCTCTGGAAACACCATATATTTT. Its protein is CASTHNRGGSGNTIYF.

On this clonotype: A read error is possible here, since a much larger clone lies one base away. Likely a read error: the CDR3 ends without its conserved phenylalanine or tryptophan. The chain is built from TRBV20-1 and TRBJ2-7, with D perhaps TRBD2 (5 bases). Trimming removed 3 bases at V and 1 base at J, with 13 bases between. The CDR3 is 14 residues long. The germline CDR1 and CDR2 sequences are DFQATT and SNEGSKA (reference sequence). CDR3 amino acids: CSARGVWDSYEQYC. DNA for the CDR3: TGCAGTGCTAGGGGAGTATGGGATTCCTACGAGCAGTACTGC.

The chain is built from TRBV20-1 and TRBJ2-1; D is uncertain. The CDR3 sequence is 13 residues long. Between the trimmed V and J ends, which lost 1 base and 2 bases, there was a span of 6 bases. In germline, CDR1 is DFQATT, CDR2 SNEGSKA (reference sequence). CDR3 in DNA: TGCAGTGCTAGAGCGGCCACCTACAATGAGCAGTTCTTC. Its translation is CSARAATYNEQFF.

There are a few counts of this clonotype. This chain links TRBV11-2 with TRBJ1-6; D gene unclear. This CDR3 has 15 amino acids. Trimming shortened V by 2 bases and J by 6 bases, and 11 bases separated the two germline ends. Germline V gene data show CDR1 as SGHAT and CDR2 as FQNNGV. The CDR3 sequence: CASSLRQATNSPLHF. CDR3 in DNA: TGTGCCAGCAGCTTACGCCAGGCCACTAATTCACCCCTCCACTTT.

This clonotype was found many times. The chain uses TRBV6-2 or TRBV6-3 and TRBJ2-3; TRBD2 matches at 7 bases. The germline V gene has CDR1 MNHEY and CDR2 SVGEGT. The CDR3 spans 14 residues. V shed 2 bases and J 2 bases; nucleotides not matched to a gene: 1. The CDR3 sequence: CASSYKRDTDTQYF. In DNA form, the CDR3 reads TGTGCCAGCAGTTACAAGCGGGACACAGATACGCAGTATTTT.

This clonotype was counted many times. This chain joins TRBV5-1 and TRBJ2-3, with 10 bases identical to TRBD1. CDR3 length: 15 amino acids. The V segment lost 4 bases and the J segment 5 bases; nucleotides outside the gene matches: 7. Germline V gene lookup returns CDR1 SGHRS and CDR2 YFSETQ. The CDR3 spells CASSPDRGLGDTQYF. The CDR3 region has the DNA TGCGCCAGCAGCCCTGACAGGGGGCTTGGAGATACGCAGTATTTT. Complete variable domain (other parts from reference TRBV5-1 and TRBJ2-3): KAGVTQTPRYLIKTRGQQVTLSCSPISGHRSVSWYQQTPGQGLQFLFEYFSETQRNKGNFPGRFSGRQFSNSRSEMNVSTLELGDSALYLCASSPDRGLGDTQYFGPGTRLTVL.

This clonotype has a handful of counts. The rearrangement joins TRBV19 to TRBJ1-5; 7 positions agree with TRBD1. The germline V gene encodes CDR1 LNHDA and CDR2 SQIVND (reference sequence). This CDR3 contains 14 residues. The trim removed 7 bases at V and 7 bases at J, leaving 10 bases unmatched. In DNA, the CDR3 is TGTGCCAGTACTGAGACAGGGCCCAGCCAGCCCCAGCATTTT. It codes for CASTETGPSQPQHF.

This clonotype was detected ten times or more. V and J are TRBV4-1 and TRBJ2-2; tentative D call: TRBD2 (7 bases). In germline, CDR1 is MGHRA, CDR2 YSYEKL. The CDR3 totals 15 residues. Trimming pared 1 base from V and 7 bases from J, leaving 13 bases between. The CDR3 reads CASSQVRGAGGELFF. The CDR3 nucleotides read TGCGCCAGCAGCCAAGTTCGGGGGGCGGGCGGGGAGCTGTTTTTT.

A few counts support this clonotype. The chain uses TRBV21-1 and TRBJ2-5. TRBV21-1 is recorded as a pseudogene. CDR3 size: 14 residues. The CDR3 spells CANRTHWHPGTQYF. In DNA form, the CDR3 reads TGTGCCAACCGAACCCATTGGCACCCCGGGACCCAGTACTTC.

This clonotype was observed at least ten times. This chain uses TRBV28 with TRBJ2-7; 8 nucleotides match TRBD1. The CDR3 spans 16 residues. V lost 4 bases and J lost 0; bases outside the gene matches: 8. CDR1 MDHEN and CDR2 SYDVKM come from the germline V gene. Written as DNA, the CDR3 is TGTGCCAGCAGTTCCACCGGGACAGGAACCTCCTACGAGCAGTACTTC. Translation: CASSSTGTGTSYEQYF. The full variable domain, with the rest looked up from reference TRBV28 and TRBJ2-7, is DVKVTQSSRYLVKRTGEKVFLECVQDMDHENMFWYRQDPGLGLRLIYFSYDVKMKEKGDIPEGYSVSREKKERFSLILESASTNQTSMYLCASSSTGTGTSYEQYFGPGTRLTVT.

In its sample, this clonotype was seen a few times. A much larger clone is a single base away; this may be a read error. This sequence joins TRBV12-3 or TRBV12-4 and TRBJ2-3; 9 nucleotides align to TRBD1. Trimming cost V 5 bases and J 5 bases; bases outside gene matches: 8. The CDR3 extends over 15 amino acids. CDR3: CASSKPGQGVDTQYF. CDR3 sequence (DNA): TGTGCCAGCAGTAAACCGGGACAGGGCGTAGATACGCAGTATTTT.

This clonotype was picked up many times. Written as DNA, the CDR3 is TGTGCCAGCAGTGAATCTCAGGCTGGGGCCAACGTCCTGACTTTC. This translates into CASSESQAGANVLTF. The rearrangement links TRBV6-1 to TRBJ2-6, with D unclear. Trimming took off 2 bases at V and 2 bases at J, with 7 bases between the two ends. This CDR3 is built from 15 residues. CDR1 MNHNS and CDR2 SASEGT come from the germline V gene.

This clonotype was counted ten times or more. This chain uses TRBV6-5 with TRBJ1-1; a weak D match, TRBD1 (5 bases). Germline V gene lookup returns CDR1 MNHEY and CDR2 SVGAGI. V dropped 2 bases and J dropped 11 bases, with 12 bases sitting between them. This CDR3 spans 12 amino acids. CDR3 nucleotides: TGTGCCAGCAGTTACCCAGGGAAGCAGGCTTTCTTT. Amino acid sequence: CASSYPGKQAFF.

The sample holds many counts of this clonotype. The genes are TRBV5-4 and TRBJ1-1, with a possible D match to TRBD1 (6 bases). In germline, CDR1 is SGHNT, CDR2 YYREEE (reference sequence). Trimming shortened V by 2 bases and J by 1 base, and 12 bases separated the two germline ends. The CDR3 totals 15 residues. CDR3 region: CASSFMGAENTEAFF. Written as DNA, the CDR3 is TGTGCCAGCAGCTTTATGGGGGCCGAGAACACTGAAGCTTTCTTT.

The sample holds many counts of this clonotype. CDR3 nucleotide sequence: TGTGCCAGCAGTCCCCCGAGCGAGCAGTACTTC. It is translated as CASSPPSEQYF. The chain employs TRBV2 and TRBJ2-7; the D is unclear. V was trimmed by 5 bases and J by 6 bases, leaving 8 bases between them. CDR3 size: 11 residues. From germline, CDR1 is SNHLY and CDR2 FYNNEI.

The chain carries TRBV7-8 and TRBJ2-3; D tentatively reads TRBD1 or TRBD2 (5 bases each). CDR3 length equals 15 residues. Germline V gives CDR1 SGHVS, CDR2 FQNEAQ. Trimming stripped 8 bases from V and 8 bases from J, with 23 bases between. CDR3 sequence (DNA): TGTGCCAGCGGTCAACGGGACGGCGGCCCAGCTACGCAGTATTTT. It yields the protein CASGQRDGGPATQYF.

This clonotype was seen many times. The V and J genes are TRBV6-2 or TRBV6-3 and TRBJ1-1; 10 bases map to TRBD1. Germline CDR1 and CDR2: MNHEY and SVGEGT. The CDR3 runs to 14 residues. The ends lost 5 bases at V and 6 bases at J; junction bases unmatched: 6. CDR3 in amino acids: CASSKGQGRAEAFF. In DNA, the CDR3 is TGTGCCAGCAGTAAGGGACAGGGGAGGGCTGAAGCTTTCTTT.